This T cell receptor (beta chain) came from a study of blood T cell repertoires in COVID-19. This clone was picked up one time. J was trimmed by 5 bases and V by 6 bases; bases with no gene match: 15. Germline assignment: CDR1 SNHLY and CDR2 FYNNEI. CDR3 length equals 17 residues. The table came from immunoSEQ multiplex PCR; TCRdb's copy has only in-frame clones and leaves some out. The table includes about 270,000 clones, 65% to 90% detected once. The J gene is TRBJ1-4, the V gene TRBV2, with 7 bases that match TRBD1. This clonotype was obtained from a man younger than 35 who had recovered from COVID-19. Sequencing used PBMCs or T cells enriched from blood (not recorded which). CDR3 DNA sequence: TGTGCCAGCAGGAGACCTTACAGGGGCCGGCTGAATGAAAAACTGTTTTTT. Encoded protein: CASRRPYRGRLNEKLFF.